The clone carrying this T cell receptor (beta chain) came up a few times. Its antigen remains unknown. TCRdb fed the RT-PCR reads into MiXCR, producing one record per CDR3 protein. The sample holds 500,000 to 600,000 distinct CDR3 sequences; about 11% are singletons and the top ten take 10%. This entry belongs to a study of response to subunit inactivated influenza vaccine. Study findings and constraints: T cells newly recruited by each seasonal influenza vaccination are few, the authors suggested.

The V end lost 2 bases, the J end lost 2 bases, and 14 bases lay between the germline ends. Per the germline V gene, CDR1 is MNHEY and CDR2 is SVGEGT. CDR3 length equals 16 residues. This sequence originates from a middle-aged man who received an inactivated influenza vaccine. The rearrangement links TRBV6-2 or TRBV6-3 to TRBJ2-3, with D possibly matching TRBD2 (6 bases). The starting material was PBMCs from blood, obtained on the day of vaccination. The CDR3 coding sequence is TGTGCCAGCAGTTACAGGGAACGGGAGCCCACAGATACGCAGTATTTT. Its translation: CASSYREREPTDTQYF.